These 9 T cell receptor beta chains were sequenced from one sample in a study of radiotherapy plus CTLA-4 blockade in lung cancer listed by TCRdb under 2018. The protocol used for the library was the immunoSEQ multiplex PCR assay. TCRdb obtained this table from immuneACCESS and retained in-frame rearrangements with V and J assigned. These tables miss some clones; where compared with another copy, unresolved V genes account for less than half of the shortfall, and the remainder is unexplained. The sample data list about 72,000 clones, and roughly 78% of these were observed just once. The ten biggest clones cover 7% to 8% of the sample. The specimen was peripheral blood, collected from a patient treated with radiotherapy plus ipilimumab. The receptors originated from a human donor with non-small cell lung cancer who had a complete response to radiotherapy plus ipilimumab.

There are a few counts of this clone. The V and J genes are TRBV5-4 and TRBJ2-1; D is unclear. CDR3 length equals 16 residues. The V end was cut by 2 bases, the J end by 4 bases, with 16 bases between. Germline V gene lookup returns CDR1 SGHNT and CDR2 YYREEE (reference sequence). This CDR3 reads CASSLFGLLGYNEQFF. The DNA of the CDR3 is TGTGCCAGCAGCTTATTTGGTCTCTTAGGATACAATGAGCAGTTCTTC.

This chain joins TRBV30 and TRBJ1-1; D possibly corresponds to TRBD1 (5 bases). This CDR3 has 13 amino acids. The V gene lost 0 bases and the J gene lost 8 bases, with 13 bases spanning the gap. Germline assignment: CDR1 GTSNPN and CDR2 SVGIG (reference sequence). In DNA form, the CDR3 reads TGTGCCTGGAGTGTTCGGGCGGGGCCCGAAGCTTTCTTT. Its protein is CAWSVRAGPEAFF. The whole variable domain, filled in from reference TRBV30 and TRBJ1-1, reads SQTIHQWPATLVQPVGSPLSLECTVEGTSNPNLYWYRQAAGRGLQLLFYSVGIGQISSEVPQNLSASRPQDRQFILSSKKLLLSDSGFYLCAWSVRAGPEAFFGQGTRLTVV.

This chain joins TRBV5-4 and TRBJ2-7, with 8 bases lining up with TRBD1. The CDR3 extends over 14 amino acids. Germline V gene data show CDR1 as SGHNT and CDR2 as YYREEE (reference sequence). V shed 2 bases, J shed 1 base, and the junction held 2 bases outside the gene matches. The chain's CDR3 is CASSFQGASYEQYF. CDR3 nucleotides: TGTGCCAGCAGCTTTCAGGGGGCATCCTACGAGCAGTACTTC.

The rearrangement joins TRBV9 to TRBJ2-6; 10 nucleotides agree with TRBD2. CDR1 and CDR2 (germline): SGDLS, YYNGEE. Trimming took 3 bases from V and 1 from J; bases not matched to a gene: 7. CDR3 length: 18 residues. The CDR3 region is CASSGGSSGGSGANVLTF. The CDR3 coding sequence is TGTGCCAGCAGCGGAGGCTCTAGCGGGGGATCTGGGGCCAACGTCCTGACTTTC.

This clone was detected a few times. The V gene is TRBV5-1, the J gene TRBJ2-1, with no clear D. The CDR3 is 15 residues long. In germline, CDR1 is SGHRS, CDR2 YFSETQ. The germline V and J ends were trimmed by 4 bases and 5 bases, with 16 bases remaining between them. The CDR3 DNA follows: TGCGCCAGCAGCGTCCGGCCAGACCCAAACAATGAGCAGTTCTTC. This gives the protein CASSVRPDPNNEQFF.

This sequence joins TRBV5-4 and TRBJ2-1, with D possibly TRBD2 on 6 matching bases. Trimming took 1 base from V and 6 from J, leaving 17 bases between them. Germline loops: CDR1 SGHNT, CDR2 YYREEE (reference sequence). The CDR3 has 16 amino acids. Here the CDR3 reads CASSLWALVGGNEQFF. Written as DNA, the CDR3 is TGTGCCAGCAGCTTGTGGGCACTAGTGGGGGGCAATGAGCAGTTCTTC.

The chain recombines TRBV9 with TRBJ2-3; D could derive from TRBD1 or TRBD2 (5 bases each). Germline CDR1 reads SGDLS; CDR2 reads YYNGEE. V lost 0 bases and J lost 6, with 8 bases in between. This CDR3 is 13 amino acids long. CDR3 in amino acids: CASSVAREDTQYF. CDR3 DNA: TGTGCCAGCAGCGTAGCCAGGGAGGATACGCAGTATTTT.

The J gene is TRBJ2-3, the V gene TRBV5-5; 8 bases agree with TRBD1. The CDR3 has 13 residues. CDR1 is SGHKS and CDR2 is YYEKEE in the germline V gene (reference sequence). Trimming removed 8 bases from V and 5 bases from J; junction bases left unmatched: 7. The CDR3 sequence is CASGQGGIDTQYF. DNA for the CDR3: TGTGCCAGTGGACAGGGTGGTATAGATACGCAGTATTTT. The full variable domain, in which reference TRBV5-5 and TRBJ2-3 provide the parts outside the CDR3, is DAGVTQSPTHLIKTRGQQVTLRCSPISGHKSVSWYQQVLGQGPQFIFQYYEKEERGRGNFPDRFSARQFPNYSSELNVNALLLGDSALYLCASGQGGIDTQYFGPGTRLTVL.

The chain has TRBV30 and TRBJ2-1; D gene unclear. The CDR3 sequence is 14 residues long. The V gene lost 8 bases and the J gene lost 4 bases, with 18 bases spanning the gap. Germline loops: CDR1 GTSNPN, CDR2 SVGIG (reference sequence). The CDR3 sequence is CALRVLGLYNEQFF. The CDR3 DNA follows: TGTGCCCTCAGAGTCCTGGGATTATACAATGAGCAGTTCTTC.